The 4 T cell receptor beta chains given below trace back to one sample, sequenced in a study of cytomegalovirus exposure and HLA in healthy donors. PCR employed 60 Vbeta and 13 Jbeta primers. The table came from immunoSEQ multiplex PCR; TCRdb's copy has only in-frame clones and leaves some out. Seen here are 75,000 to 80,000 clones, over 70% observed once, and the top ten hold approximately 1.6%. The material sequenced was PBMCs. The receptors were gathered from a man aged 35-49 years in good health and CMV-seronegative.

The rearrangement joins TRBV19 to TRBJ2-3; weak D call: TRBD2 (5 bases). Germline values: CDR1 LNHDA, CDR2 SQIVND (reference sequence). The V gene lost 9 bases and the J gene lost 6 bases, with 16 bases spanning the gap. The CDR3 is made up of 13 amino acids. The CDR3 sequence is CASGIYFKDTQYF. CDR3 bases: TGTGCCAGCGGGATCTACTTTAAGGATACGCAGTATTTT.

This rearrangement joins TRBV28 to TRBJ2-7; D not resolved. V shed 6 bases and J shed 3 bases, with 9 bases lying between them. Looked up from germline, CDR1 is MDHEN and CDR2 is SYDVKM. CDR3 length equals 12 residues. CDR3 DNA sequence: TGTGCCAGCAGCCTTATGCGCTACGAGCAGTACTTC. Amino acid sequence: CASSLMRYEQYF.

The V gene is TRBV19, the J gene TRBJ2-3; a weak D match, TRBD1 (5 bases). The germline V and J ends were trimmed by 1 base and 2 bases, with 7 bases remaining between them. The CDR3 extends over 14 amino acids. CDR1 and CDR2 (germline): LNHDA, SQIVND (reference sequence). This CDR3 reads CASSIGGFTDTQYF. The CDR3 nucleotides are TGTGCCAGTAGTATAGGGGGCTTCACAGATACGCAGTATTTT.

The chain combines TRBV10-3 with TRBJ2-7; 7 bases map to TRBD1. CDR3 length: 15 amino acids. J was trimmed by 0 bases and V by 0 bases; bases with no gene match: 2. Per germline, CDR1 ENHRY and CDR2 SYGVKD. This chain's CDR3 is CAISESTGASYEQYF. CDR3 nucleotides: TGTGCCATCAGTGAGTCCACAGGGGCCTCCTACGAGCAGTACTTC.